One T cell receptor (beta chain) is described in this entry. Trimming took off 2 bases at V and 1 base at J, with 9 bases between the two ends. The germline CDR1 and CDR2 sequences are ENHRY and SYGVKD. The CDR3 sequence is 15 residues long. Original processing notes: From reference gene primer amplification, estimates of nucleated cell counts were derived. The assay was immunoSEQ multiplex PCR, and TCRdb's table has in-frame clones only and misses some. The DNA was the basis for D and trimming; V, J and clone size are from that table. Of about 160,000 clones in the sample, 81% are singletons; the top ten hold about a tenth. This specimen comes from a study of blood T cell repertoires in COVID-19. At the level of the study: Collection of acute and convalescent COVID-19 samples took place in the United States, Italy and Spain. The cDNA or gDNA used as material had been derived from T cells, B-cell-depleted T cells, or PBMCs.

The receptor comes from a human donor in a cohort sampled during active COVID-19. This sequence joins TRBV10-3 and TRBJ1-5, with D perhaps TRBD1 (6 bases). The sequencing input was peripheral blood. CDR3 nucleotide sequence: TGTGCCATCAGTGAGGTTGGGACAAGCAATCAGCCCCAGCATTTT. It yields the protein CAISEVGTSNQPQHF.